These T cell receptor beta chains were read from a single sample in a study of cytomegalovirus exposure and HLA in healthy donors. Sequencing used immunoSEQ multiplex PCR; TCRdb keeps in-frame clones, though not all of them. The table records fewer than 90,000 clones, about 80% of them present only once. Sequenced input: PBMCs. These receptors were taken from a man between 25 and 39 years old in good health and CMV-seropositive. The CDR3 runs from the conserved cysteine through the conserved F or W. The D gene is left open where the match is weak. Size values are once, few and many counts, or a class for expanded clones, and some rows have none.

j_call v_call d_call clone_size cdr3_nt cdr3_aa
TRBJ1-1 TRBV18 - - TGTGCCAGCTCACTCGGTTCAGACAGAACTATGAACACTGAAGCTTTCTTT CASSLGSDRTMNTEAFF
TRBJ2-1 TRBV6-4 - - TGTGCCAGCAGCCCGAGCATACAGGGTAGCAATGAGCAGTTCTTC CASSPSIQGSNEQFF
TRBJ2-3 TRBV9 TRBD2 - TGTGCCAGCAGCGTAGGTGGGACTAGCGGGGCCTACACAGATACGCAGTATTTT CASSVGGTSGAYTDTQYF
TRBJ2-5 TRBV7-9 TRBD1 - TGTGCCAGCCACGGGACAGTCTTAGGGGAGACCCAGTACTTC CASHGTVLGETQYF
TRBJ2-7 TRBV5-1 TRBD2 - TGCGCCAGCAGCGGGGGGACTAGCGGGCCCCCCTACGAGCAGTACTTC CASSGGTSGPPYEQYF
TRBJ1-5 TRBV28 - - TGTGCCAGCAGTTTCGACGGGCAGCCCCAGCATTTT CASSFDGQPQHF
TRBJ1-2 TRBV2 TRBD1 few TGTGCCAGCAGTACACAGGGGAAGAACTATGGCTACACCTTC CASSTQGKNYGYTF
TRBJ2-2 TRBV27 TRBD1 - TGTGCCAGCAGTCCCCGACAGGGTATCCCCTCCGGGGAGCTGTTTTTT CASSPRQGIPSGELFF
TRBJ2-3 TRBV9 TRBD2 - TGTGCCAGCAGCGTAGCTAGCGGGGGGGCCACAGATACGCAGTATTTT CASSVASGGATDTQYF
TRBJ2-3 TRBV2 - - TGTGCCAGCAGGGGGCAGCCTAGCACAGATACGCAGTATTTT CASRGQPSTDTQYF
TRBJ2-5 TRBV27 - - TGTGCCAGCAGTCCGACAGCGGAGACCCAGTACTTC CASSPTAETQYF
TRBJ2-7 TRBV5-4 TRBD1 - TGTGCCAGCAGCTTGAGGGGGCTTTCGGCCGAGCAGTACTTC CASSLRGLSAEQYF
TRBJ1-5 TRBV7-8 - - TGTGCCAGCAGCCCCTTCCAGGGGCATCTCAATCAGCCCCAGCATTTT CASSPFQGHLNQPQHF
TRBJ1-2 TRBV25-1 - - TGTGCCAGCAGTGAATATAGGGGCCGATTGGTGTACACCTTC CASSEYRGRLVYTF
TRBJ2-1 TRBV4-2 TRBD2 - TGTGCCAGCAGCCAAGATCCCGGGACTAGCGTATTTAATGAGCAGTTCTTC CASSQDPGTSVFNEQFF
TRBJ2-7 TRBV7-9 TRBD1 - TGTGCCAGCAGCCCAGCGACAGGGACCTACGAGCAGTACTTC CASSPATGTYEQYF
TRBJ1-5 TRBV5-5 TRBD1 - TGTGCCAGCAGCTCCGCGACAGGGTCGGAACAGCCCCAGCATTTT CASSSATGSEQPQHF
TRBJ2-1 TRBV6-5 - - TGTGCCAGCAGTTTGGCGGAATACAATGAGCAGTTCTTC CASSLAEYNEQFF